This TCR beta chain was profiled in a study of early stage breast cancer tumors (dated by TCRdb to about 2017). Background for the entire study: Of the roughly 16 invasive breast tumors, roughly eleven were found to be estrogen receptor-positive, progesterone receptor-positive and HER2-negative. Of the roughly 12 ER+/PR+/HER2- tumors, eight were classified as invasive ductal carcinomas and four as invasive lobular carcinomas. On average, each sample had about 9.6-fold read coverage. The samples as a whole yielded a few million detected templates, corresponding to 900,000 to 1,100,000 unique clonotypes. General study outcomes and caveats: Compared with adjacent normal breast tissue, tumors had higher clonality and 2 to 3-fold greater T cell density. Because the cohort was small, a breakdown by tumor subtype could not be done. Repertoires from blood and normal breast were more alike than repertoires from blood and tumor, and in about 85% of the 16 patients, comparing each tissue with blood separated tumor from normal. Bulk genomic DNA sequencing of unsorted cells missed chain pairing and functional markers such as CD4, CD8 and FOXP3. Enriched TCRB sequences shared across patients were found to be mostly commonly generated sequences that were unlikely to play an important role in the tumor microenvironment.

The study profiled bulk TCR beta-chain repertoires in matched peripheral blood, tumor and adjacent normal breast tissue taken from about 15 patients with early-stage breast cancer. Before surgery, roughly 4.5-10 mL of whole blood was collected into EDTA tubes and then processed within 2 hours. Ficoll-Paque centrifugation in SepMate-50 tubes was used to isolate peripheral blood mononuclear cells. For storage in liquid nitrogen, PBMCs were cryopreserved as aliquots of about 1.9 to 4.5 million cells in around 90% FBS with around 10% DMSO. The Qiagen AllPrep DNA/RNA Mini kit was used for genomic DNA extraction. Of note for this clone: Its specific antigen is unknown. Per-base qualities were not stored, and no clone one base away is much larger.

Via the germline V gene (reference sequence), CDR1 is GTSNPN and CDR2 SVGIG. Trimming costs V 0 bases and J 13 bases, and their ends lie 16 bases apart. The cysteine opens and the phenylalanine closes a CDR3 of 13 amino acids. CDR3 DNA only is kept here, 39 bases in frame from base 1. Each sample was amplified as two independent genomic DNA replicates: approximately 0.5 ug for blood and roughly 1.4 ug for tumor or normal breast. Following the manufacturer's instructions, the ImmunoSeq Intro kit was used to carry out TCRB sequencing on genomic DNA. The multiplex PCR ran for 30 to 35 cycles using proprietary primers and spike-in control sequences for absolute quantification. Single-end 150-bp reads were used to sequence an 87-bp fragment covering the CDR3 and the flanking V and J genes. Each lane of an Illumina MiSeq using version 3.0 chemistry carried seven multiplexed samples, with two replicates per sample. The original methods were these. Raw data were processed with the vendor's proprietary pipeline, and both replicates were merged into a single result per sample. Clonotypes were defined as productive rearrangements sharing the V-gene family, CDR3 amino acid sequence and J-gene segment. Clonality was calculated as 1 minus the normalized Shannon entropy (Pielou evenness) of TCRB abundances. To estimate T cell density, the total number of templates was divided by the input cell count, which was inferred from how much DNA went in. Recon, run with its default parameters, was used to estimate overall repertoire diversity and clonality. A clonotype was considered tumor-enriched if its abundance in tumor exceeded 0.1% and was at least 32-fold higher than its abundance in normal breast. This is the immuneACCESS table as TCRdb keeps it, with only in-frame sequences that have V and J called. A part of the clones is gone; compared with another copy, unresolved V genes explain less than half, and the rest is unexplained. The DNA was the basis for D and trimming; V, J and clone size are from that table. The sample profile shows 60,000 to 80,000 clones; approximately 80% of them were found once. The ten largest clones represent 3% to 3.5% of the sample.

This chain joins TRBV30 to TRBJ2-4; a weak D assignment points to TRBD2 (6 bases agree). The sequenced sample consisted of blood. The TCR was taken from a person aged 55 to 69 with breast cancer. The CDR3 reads CAWSVRDLSPQYF. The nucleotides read TGTGCCTGGAGTGTACGGGACTTAAGTCCGCAGTACTTC. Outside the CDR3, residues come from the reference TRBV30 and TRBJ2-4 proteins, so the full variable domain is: SQTIHQWPATLVQPVGSPLSLECTVEGTSNPNLYWYRQAAGRGLQLLFYSVGIGQISSEVPQNLSASRPQDRQFILSSKKLLLSDSGFYLCAWSVRDLSPQYFGAGTRLSVL.